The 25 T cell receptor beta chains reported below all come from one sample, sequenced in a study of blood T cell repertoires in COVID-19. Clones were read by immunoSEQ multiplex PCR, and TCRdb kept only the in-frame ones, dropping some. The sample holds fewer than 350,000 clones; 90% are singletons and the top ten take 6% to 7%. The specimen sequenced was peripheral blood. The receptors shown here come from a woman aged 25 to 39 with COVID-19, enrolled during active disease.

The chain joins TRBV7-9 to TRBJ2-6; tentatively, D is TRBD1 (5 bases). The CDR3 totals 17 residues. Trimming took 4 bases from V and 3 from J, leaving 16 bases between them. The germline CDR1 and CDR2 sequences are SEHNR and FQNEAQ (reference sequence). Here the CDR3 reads CASSSPPARVGANVLTF. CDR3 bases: TGTGCCAGCAGCTCTCCCCCGGCCAGGGTTGGGGCCAACGTCCTGACTTTC. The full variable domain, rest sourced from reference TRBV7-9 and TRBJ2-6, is DTGVSQNPRHKITKRGQNVTFRCDPISEHNRLYWYRQTLGQGPEFLTYFQNEAQLEKSRLLSDRFSAERPKGSFSTLEIQRTEQGDSAMYLCASSSPPARVGANVLTFGAGSRLTVL.

CDR3 sequence reads: CASSHTSGRARGEQFF. The CDR3 region has the DNA TGTGCCAGCAGCCACACTAGCGGGAGGGCCCGGGGTGAGCAGTTCTTC. V and J are TRBV7-8 and TRBJ2-1, with 13 bases identical to TRBD2. V was clipped by 5 bases and J by 9 bases; unmatched bases: 10. The germline V gene encodes CDR1 SGHVS and CDR2 FQNEAQ. The CDR3 is made up of 16 amino acids.

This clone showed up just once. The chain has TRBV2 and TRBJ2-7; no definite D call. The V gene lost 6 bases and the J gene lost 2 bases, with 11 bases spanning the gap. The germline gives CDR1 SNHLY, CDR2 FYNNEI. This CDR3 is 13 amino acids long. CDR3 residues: CASSVQPTYEQYF. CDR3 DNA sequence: TGTGCCAGCAGCGTACAGCCTACCTACGAGCAGTACTTC.

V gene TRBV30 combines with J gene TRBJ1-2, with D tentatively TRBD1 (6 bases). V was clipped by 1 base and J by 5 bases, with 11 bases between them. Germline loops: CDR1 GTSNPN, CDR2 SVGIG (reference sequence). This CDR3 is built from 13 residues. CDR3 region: CAWSAGQLYGYTF. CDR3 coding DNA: TGTGCCTGGAGTGCCGGACAGCTATATGGCTACACCTTC.

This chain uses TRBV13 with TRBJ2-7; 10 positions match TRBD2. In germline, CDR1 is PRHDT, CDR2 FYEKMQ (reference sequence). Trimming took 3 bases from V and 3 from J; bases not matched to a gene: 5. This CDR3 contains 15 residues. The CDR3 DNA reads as TGTGCCAGCAGCTTGGCTAGCGGGAGACTCTACGAGCAGTACTTC. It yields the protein CASSLASGRLYEQYF.

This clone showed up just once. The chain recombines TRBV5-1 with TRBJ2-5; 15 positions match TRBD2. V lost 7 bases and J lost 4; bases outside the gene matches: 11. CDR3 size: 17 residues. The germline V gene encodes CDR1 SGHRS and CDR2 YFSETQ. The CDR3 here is CASSGGLGLAGGETQYF. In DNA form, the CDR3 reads TGCGCCAGCTCGGGGGGACTGGGACTAGCGGGAGGAGAGACCCAGTACTTC.

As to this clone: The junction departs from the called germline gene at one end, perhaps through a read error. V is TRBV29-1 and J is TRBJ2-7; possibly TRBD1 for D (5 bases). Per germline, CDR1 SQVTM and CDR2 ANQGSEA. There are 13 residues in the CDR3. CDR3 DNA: TGCAACGTTGAGATTACAGGTTACTACGAGCAGTACTTC. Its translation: CNVEITGYYEQYF.

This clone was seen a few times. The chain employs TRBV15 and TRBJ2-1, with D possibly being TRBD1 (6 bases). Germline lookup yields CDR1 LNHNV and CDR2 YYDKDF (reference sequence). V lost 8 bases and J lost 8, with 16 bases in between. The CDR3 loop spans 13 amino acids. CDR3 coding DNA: TGTGCCACCGGGTTTCTGCAGGGGTATGAGCAGTTCTTC. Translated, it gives CATGFLQGYEQFF.

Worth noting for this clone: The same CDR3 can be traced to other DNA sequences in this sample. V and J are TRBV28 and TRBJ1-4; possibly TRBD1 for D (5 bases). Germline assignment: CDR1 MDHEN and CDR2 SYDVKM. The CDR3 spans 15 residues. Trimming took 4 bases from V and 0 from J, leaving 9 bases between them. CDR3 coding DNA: TGTGCCAGCAGTTCGGGGGGTGCAACTAATGAAAAACTGTTTTTT. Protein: CASSSGGATNEKLFF. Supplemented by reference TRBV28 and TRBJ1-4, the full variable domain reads DVKVTQSSRYLVKRTGEKVFLECVQDMDHENMFWYRQDPGLGLRLIYFSYDVKMKEKGDIPEGYSVSREKKERFSLILESASTNQTSMYLCASSSGGATNEKLFFGSGTQLSVL.

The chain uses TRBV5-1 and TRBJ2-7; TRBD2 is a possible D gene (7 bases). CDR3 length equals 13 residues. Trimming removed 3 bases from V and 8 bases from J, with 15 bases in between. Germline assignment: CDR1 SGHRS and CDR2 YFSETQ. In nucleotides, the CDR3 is TGCGCCAGCAGCTCCGGTGGGGGGGACAAGCAGTACTTC. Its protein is CASSSGGGDKQYF.

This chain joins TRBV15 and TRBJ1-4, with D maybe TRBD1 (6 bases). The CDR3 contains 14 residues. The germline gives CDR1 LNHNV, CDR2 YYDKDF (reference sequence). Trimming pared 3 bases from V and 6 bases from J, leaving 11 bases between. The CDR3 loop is CATSRTRGYEKLFF. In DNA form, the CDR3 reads TGTGCCACCAGCAGGACAAGGGGGTATGAAAAACTGTTTTTT.

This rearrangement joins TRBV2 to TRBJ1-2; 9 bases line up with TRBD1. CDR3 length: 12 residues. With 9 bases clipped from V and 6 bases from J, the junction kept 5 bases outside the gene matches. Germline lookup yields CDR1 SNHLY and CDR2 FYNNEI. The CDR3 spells CASRTGVNGYTF. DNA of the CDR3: TGTGCCAGTAGGACAGGGGTTAATGGCTACACCTTC.

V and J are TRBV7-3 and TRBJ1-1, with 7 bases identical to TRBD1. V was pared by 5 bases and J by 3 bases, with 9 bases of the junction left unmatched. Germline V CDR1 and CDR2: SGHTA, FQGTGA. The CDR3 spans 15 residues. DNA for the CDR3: TGTGCCAGCAGCCTTTATAAGGGGGCGGACACTGAAGCTTTCTTT. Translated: CASSLYKGADTEAFF.

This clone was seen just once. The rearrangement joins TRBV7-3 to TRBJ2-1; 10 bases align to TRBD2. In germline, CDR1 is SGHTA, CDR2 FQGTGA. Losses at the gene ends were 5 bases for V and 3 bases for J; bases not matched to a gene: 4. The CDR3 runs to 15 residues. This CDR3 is CASSLSSGGYNEQFF. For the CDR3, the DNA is TGTGCCAGCAGCCTATCTAGCGGGGGCTACAATGAGCAGTTCTTC.

Here the CDR3 reads CATTGTSGKYNEQFF. CDR3 coding DNA: TGTGCCACCACCGGGACTAGCGGGAAGTACAATGAGCAGTTCTTC. The chain couples TRBV24-1 to TRBJ2-1, with 13 bases identical to TRBD2. CDR1 KGHDR and CDR2 SFDVKD come from the germline V gene. Unmatched junction bases numbered 4, after V lost 8 bases and J lost 4 bases. The CDR3 has 15 amino acids.

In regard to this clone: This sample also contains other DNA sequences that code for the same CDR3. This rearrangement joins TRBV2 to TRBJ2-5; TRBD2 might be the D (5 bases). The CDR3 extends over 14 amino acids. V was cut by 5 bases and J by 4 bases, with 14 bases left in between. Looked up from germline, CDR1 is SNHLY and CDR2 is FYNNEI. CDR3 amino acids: CASSPLAGGETQYF. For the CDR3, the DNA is TGTGCCAGCAGTCCCCTCGCAGGAGGAGAGACCCAGTACTTC.

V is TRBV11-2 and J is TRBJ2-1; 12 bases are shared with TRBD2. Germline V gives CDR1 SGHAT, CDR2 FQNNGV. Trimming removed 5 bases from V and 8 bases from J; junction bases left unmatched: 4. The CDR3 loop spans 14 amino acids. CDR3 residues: CASSTTSGSDEQFF. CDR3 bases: TGTGCCAGCAGCACGACTAGCGGGAGCGATGAGCAGTTCTTC.

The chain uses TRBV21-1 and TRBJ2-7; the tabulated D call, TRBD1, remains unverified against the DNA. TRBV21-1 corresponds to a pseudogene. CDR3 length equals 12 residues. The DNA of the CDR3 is TGTGCCAGCACCGGGCAGGGGTACGAGCAGTACTTC. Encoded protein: CASTGQGYEQYF.

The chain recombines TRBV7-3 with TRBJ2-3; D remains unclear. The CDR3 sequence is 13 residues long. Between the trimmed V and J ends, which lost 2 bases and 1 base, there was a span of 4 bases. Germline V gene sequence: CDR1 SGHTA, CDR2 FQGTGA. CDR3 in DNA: TGTGCCAGCAGCTTATTCGGCACAGATACGCAGTATTTT. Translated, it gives CASSLFGTDTQYF. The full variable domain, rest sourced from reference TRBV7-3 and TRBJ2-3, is GAGVSQTPSNKVTEKGKYVELRCDPISGHTALYWYRQSLGQGPEFLIYFQGTGAADDSGLPNDRFFAVRPEGSVSTLKIQRTERGDSAVYLCASSLFGTDTQYFGPGTRLTVL.

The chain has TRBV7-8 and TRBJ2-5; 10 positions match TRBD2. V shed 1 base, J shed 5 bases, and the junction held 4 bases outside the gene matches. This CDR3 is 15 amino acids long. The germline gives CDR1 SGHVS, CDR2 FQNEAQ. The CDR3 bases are TGTGCCAGCAGCTTAGGGCTAGCGGGAGTTGAGACCCAGTACTTC. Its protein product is CASSLGLAGVETQYF.

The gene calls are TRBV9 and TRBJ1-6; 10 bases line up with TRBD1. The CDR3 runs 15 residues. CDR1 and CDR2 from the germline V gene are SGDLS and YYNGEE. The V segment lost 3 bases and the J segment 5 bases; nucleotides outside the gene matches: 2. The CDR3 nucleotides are TGTGCCAGCAGCGCCGACAGGGGGCATAATTCACCCCTCCACTTT. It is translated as CASSADRGHNSPLHF. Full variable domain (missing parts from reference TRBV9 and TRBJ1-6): DSGVTQTPKHLITATGQRVTLRCSPRSGDLSVYWYQQSLDQGLQFLIQYYNGEERAKGNILERFSAQQFPDLHSELNLSSLELGDSALYFCASSADRGHNSPLHFGNGTRLTVT.

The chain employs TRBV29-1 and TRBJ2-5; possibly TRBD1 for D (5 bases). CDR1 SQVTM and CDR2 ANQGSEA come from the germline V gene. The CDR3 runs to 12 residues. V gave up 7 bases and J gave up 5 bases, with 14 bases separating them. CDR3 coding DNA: TGCAGCGCCTCTAGGGGTGGGGAGACCCAGTACTTC. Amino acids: CSASRGGETQYF.

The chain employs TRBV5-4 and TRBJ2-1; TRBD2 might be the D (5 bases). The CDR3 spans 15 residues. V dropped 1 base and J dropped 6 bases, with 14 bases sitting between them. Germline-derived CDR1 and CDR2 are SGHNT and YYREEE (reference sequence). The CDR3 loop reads CASSLHGKQVNEQFF. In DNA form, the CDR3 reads TGTGCCAGCAGCTTGCACGGGAAGCAGGTCAATGAGCAGTTCTTC.

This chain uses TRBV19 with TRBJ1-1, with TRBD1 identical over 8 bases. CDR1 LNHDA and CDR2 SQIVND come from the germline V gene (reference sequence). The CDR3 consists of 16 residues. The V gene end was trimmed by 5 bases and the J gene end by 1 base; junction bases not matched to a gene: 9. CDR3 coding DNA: TGTGCCAGTAGTTCGAGGACAGGGTCTACGAACACTGAAGCTTTCTTT. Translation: CASSSRTGSTNTEAFF.

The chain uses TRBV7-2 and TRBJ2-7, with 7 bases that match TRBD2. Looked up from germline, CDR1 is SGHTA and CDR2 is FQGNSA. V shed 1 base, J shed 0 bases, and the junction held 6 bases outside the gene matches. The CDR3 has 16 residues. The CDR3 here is CASSLVYRDYSYEQYF. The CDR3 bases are TGTGCCAGCAGCTTAGTATATCGGGACTACTCCTACGAGCAGTACTTC.